Shown below are 30 T cell receptor beta chains from a single sample sequenced in a study of T cell responses to AZD1222 COVID-19 vaccine (dated by TCRdb to the early 2020s). Libraries were built with the immunoSEQ multiplex PCR assay. TCRdb's version of the immuneACCESS table is confined to in-frame rearrangements and falls short of the full clone set. An unresolved V gene accounts for under half of the shortfall where checked; the remainder is of unknown origin. This sample is represented by 200,000 or so clones; 90% to 95% of them were singletons. The top ten hold 7% to 9.5% of the sample. In light of the paper, this sample's time point label describes: baseline before first vaccination. The starting material was peripheral blood, obtained on day 0 of AZD1222 vaccination. All receptors come from an adult in good health.

The chain has TRBV4-1 and TRBJ1-2; 7 bases line up with TRBD1. Germline V lookup: CDR1 MGHRA, CDR2 YSYEKL. Germline trimming cut 3 bases from V and 8 bases from J; bases unmatched to any gene: 12. The CDR3 runs to 15 residues. This CDR3 reads CASSHAGEGAWGYTF. In DNA, the CDR3 is TGCGCCAGCAGCCACGCCGGAGAGGGGGCTTGGGGCTACACCTTC.

The DNA of the CDR3 is TGTGCCATCAGGAGCGGGCTTGATCAGCCCCAGCATTTT. Translating it yields CAIRSGLDQPQHF. J is TRBJ1-5 and V is TRBV10-3; D remains ambiguous. Germline CDR1 is ENHRY and CDR2 is SYGVKD. This CDR3 spans 13 amino acids. V lost 6 bases and J lost 5, with 11 bases in between.

This clone was recorded at least ten times. In DNA form, the CDR3 reads TGTGCCAGCAAAGGCAGTGACACTGAAGCTTTCTTT. This codes for CASKGSDTEAFF. V gene TRBV11-3 combines with J gene TRBJ1-1; D unclear. Trimming left V 7 bases short and J 3 bases short, with 9 bases between. There are 12 residues in the CDR3. From germline, CDR1 is SGHNT and CDR2 YENEEA.

The chain couples TRBV5-5 to TRBJ2-7, with D perhaps given as TRBD1 or TRBD2 (5 bases each). Germline V lookup: CDR1 SGHKS, CDR2 YYEKEE (reference sequence). Trimming stripped 2 bases from V and 2 bases from J, with 14 bases between. This CDR3 contains 15 residues. The CDR3 is CASSFGTARAYEQYF. The CDR3 region has the DNA TGTGCCAGCAGCTTTGGGACGGCCAGGGCCTACGAGCAGTACTTC.

This chain uses TRBV19 with TRBJ2-2; D ambiguous. CDR1 and CDR2 from the germline V gene are LNHDA and SQIVND (reference sequence). The CDR3 covers 16 residues. The V end lost 7 bases, the J end lost 4 bases, and 19 bases lay between the germline ends. This CDR3 reads CASTPWAQVGTGELFF. In DNA, the CDR3 is TGTGCCAGTACCCCCTGGGCCCAAGTAGGCACCGGGGAGCTGTTTTTT. The full variable domain, completed using reference TRBV19 and TRBJ2-2, is DGGITQSPKYLFRKEGQNVTLSCEQNLNHDAMYWYRQDPGQGLRLIYYSQIVNDFQKGDIAEGYSVSREKKESFPLTVTSAQKNPTAFYLCASTPWAQVGTGELFFGEGSRLTVL.

V usage is TRBV2 and J usage is TRBJ2-6; D perhaps matches TRBD2 (5 bases). Trimming cost V 6 bases and J 0 bases, with 12 bases left between them. The CDR3 runs to 16 residues. Germline CDR1 reads SNHLY; CDR2 reads FYNNEI. This chain's CDR3 is CASSQAEVSGANVLTF. The DNA for the CDR3 is TGTGCCAGCAGCCAAGCGGAGGTCTCTGGGGCCAACGTCCTGACTTTC.

The chain is built from TRBV28 and TRBJ1-1; D is uncertain. There are 14 residues in the CDR3. Germline lookup yields CDR1 MDHEN and CDR2 SYDVKM. With 6 bases removed from V and 0 bases from J, the gap between germline ends came to 11 bases. The CDR3 reads CASRSSGVNTEAFF. As DNA, the CDR3 is TGTGCCAGCAGATCCTCCGGGGTGAACACTGAAGCTTTCTTT.

The genes are TRBV5-4 and TRBJ2-5; D not certain. This CDR3 is built from 15 residues. Germline assignment: CDR1 SGHNT and CDR2 YYREEE (reference sequence). The germline V and J ends were trimmed by 0 bases and 1 base, with 10 bases remaining between them. The CDR3 protein is CASSLGPTSQETQYF. The CDR3, as DNA: TGTGCCAGCAGCTTGGGACCGACAAGCCAAGAGACCCAGTACTTC. The whole variable domain, filled in from reference TRBV5-4 and TRBJ2-5, reads ETGVTQSPTHLIKTRGQQVTLRCSSQSGHNTVSWYQQALGQGPQFIFQYYREEENGRGNFPPRFSGLQFPNYSSELNVNALELDDSALYLCASSLGPTSQETQYFGPGTRLLVL.

This clone appeared once. This chain links TRBV4-3 with TRBJ2-7, with D uncertain. The CDR3 covers 14 residues. Germline V lookup: CDR1 LGHNA, CDR2 YSLEER. V shed 0 bases and J shed 4 bases, with 10 bases lying between them. The CDR3 coding sequence is TGCGCCAGCAGCCAAGATTATTGGGGATACGAGCAGTACTTC. It encodes CASSQDYWGYEQYF.

This chain connects TRBV2 to TRBJ2-7, with TRBD2 identical over 15 bases. CDR1 and CDR2 (germline): SNHLY, FYNNEI. The CDR3 runs 20 residues. The V and J ends lost 5 bases and 2 bases, in that order; junction bases with no gene match: 16. For the CDR3, the DNA is TGTGCCAGCAGTTCGGGGGAGATGGGACTAGCGGGAGGTAGGACCTACGAGCAGTACTTC. It translates to CASSSGEMGLAGGRTYEQYF.

The count of this clone is one. The chain combines TRBV7-3 with TRBJ1-6; D is unclear. The V gene's germline CDR1 is SGHTA and CDR2 FQGTGA. Trimming pared 3 bases from V and 8 bases from J, leaving 8 bases between. This CDR3 is 13 amino acids long. Here the CDR3 DNA reads TGTGCCAGCAGCTTGTCGTTTGATTCACCCCTCCACTTT. Residues: CASSLSFDSPLHF.

The rearrangement joins TRBV21-1 to TRBJ1-6. TRBV21-1 is marked as a pseudogene. There are 13 residues in the CDR3. DNA of the CDR3: TGTGCCAGCAGCTCCCGAGGGCCGTCACCCCTCCACTTT. It translates to CASSSRGPSPLHF.

The genes are TRBV6-5 and TRBJ1-5; no clear D gene. Trimming took off 8 bases at V and 8 bases at J, with 13 bases between the two ends. Germline V gene lookup returns CDR1 MNHEY and CDR2 SVGAGI. The CDR3 extends over 12 amino acids. CDR3 sequence: CASRRGVEPQHF. The CDR3 nucleotides read TGTGCCAGCCGCCGAGGAGTAGAGCCCCAGCATTTT.

This chain connects TRBV11-3 to TRBJ1-1, with TRBD1 matching over 7 bases. The CDR3 is 14 amino acids. The trim removed 2 bases at V and 5 bases at J, leaving 5 bases unmatched. CDR1 and CDR2 (germline): SGHNT, YENEEA. The CDR3 DNA is TGTGCCAGCAGCTTACAGGGGGAGGCGACTGAAGCTTTCTTT. It encodes CASSLQGEATEAFF. Variable domain in full (rest from reference TRBV11-3 and TRBJ1-1): EAGVVQSPRYKIIEKKQPVAFWCNPISGHNTLYWYLQNLGQGPELLIRYENEEAVDDSQLPKDRFSAERLKGVDSTLKIQPAELGDSAVYLCASSLQGEATEAFFGQGTRLTVV.

The count of this clone is one. Compared with germline, one end of the junction differs, possibly owing to a read error. The chain carries TRBV3-1 (or the pseudogene TRBV3-2) and TRBJ1-4, with 8 bases lining up with TRBD1. CDR1 and CDR2 (germline): LGHDT, YNNKEL (reference sequence). This CDR3 has 13 amino acids. The CDR3 DNA is TGTGCCAGCAGCCAAGATGGTAGGGACAGGACGTACTTT. It codes for CASSQDGRDRTYF.

This chain links TRBV6-6 with TRBJ1-4, with D hard to call. This CDR3 comprises 14 residues. Deletions cut 5 bases from V and 11 bases from J, with 18 bases between. Per the germline V gene, CDR1 is MNHNY and CDR2 is SVGAGI (reference sequence). CDR3 in amino acids: CASSTPVGLAKLFF. CDR3 sequence (DNA): TGTGCCAGCAGTACCCCGGTTGGGTTGGCGAAACTGTTTTTT.

This chain joins TRBV27 and TRBJ2-1; D possibly corresponds to TRBD2 (5 bases). This CDR3 has 17 residues. Trimming left V 1 base short and J 6 bases short, with 19 bases between. Germline V lookup: CDR1 MNHEY, CDR2 SMNVEV (reference sequence). The CDR3 is CASSLLVRVRRGNEQFF. The CDR3 DNA reads TGTGCCAGCAGTTTATTGGTTAGGGTCCGTCGGGGCAATGAGCAGTTCTTC.

The V call is TRBV5-8, the J call TRBJ1-2; D unresolved. V dropped 7 bases and J dropped 8 bases, with 15 bases sitting between them. Germline CDR1 and CDR2: SGHTS and YDEGEE. CDR3 length: 12 residues. CDR3: CASAVVRNGYTF. DNA for the CDR3: TGTGCCAGCGCCGTGGTGAGGAACGGCTACACCTTC.

V usage is TRBV18 and J usage is TRBJ2-1; TRBD2 is a possible D gene (6 bases). The CDR3 covers 14 residues. Trimming shortened V by 4 bases and J by 3 bases, and 10 bases separated the two germline ends. The germline CDR1 and CDR2 sequences are KGHSH and LQKENI. The CDR3 reads CASSRAGFYNEQFF. CDR3 in DNA: TGTGCCAGCTCACGGGCGGGATTCTACAATGAGCAGTTCTTC. Complete variable domain (other parts from reference TRBV18 and TRBJ2-1): NAGVMQNPRHLVRRRGQEARLRCSPMKGHSHVYWYRQLPEEGLKFMVYLQKENIIDESGMPKERFSAEFPKEGPSILRIQQVVRGDSAAYFCASSRAGFYNEQFFGPGTRLTVL.

The gene calls are TRBV6-4 and TRBJ2-1; D not certain. Trimming left V 2 bases short and J 10 bases short, with 12 bases between. The CDR3 loop spans 13 amino acids. Germline V CDR1 and CDR2: MRHNA, SNTAGT. CDR3 nucleotide sequence: TGTGCCAGCAGTGACCAAAGCGTCGGGGAGCAGTTCTTC. Amino acid sequence: CASSDQSVGEQFF.

The V call is TRBV29-1, the J call TRBJ2-2; unclear D gene. The germline V and J ends were trimmed by 4 bases and 13 bases, with 13 bases remaining between them. This CDR3 has 11 amino acids. In germline, CDR1 is SQVTM, CDR2 ANQGSEA. CDR3 amino acids: CSVGGSNRLFF. The DNA for the CDR3 is TGCAGCGTTGGAGGTTCGAATCGGCTGTTTTTT.

The chain recombines TRBV6-5 with TRBJ2-7, with TRBD1 matching 8 bases. V shed 5 bases, J shed 6 bases, and the junction held 9 bases outside the gene matches. Germline V gene lookup returns CDR1 MNHEY and CDR2 SVGAGI. The CDR3 spans 14 residues. CDR3 in DNA: TGTGCCAGCAGTCCGGGACAGGAACCTACCGAGCAGTACTTC. Translation: CASSPGQEPTEQYF.

The V call is TRBV6-4, the J call TRBJ1-5; no clear D. The ends were cut back, 5 bases at V and 2 bases at J, with 10 bases in the middle. In germline, CDR1 is MRHNA, CDR2 SNTAGT. CDR3 length: 14 residues. The CDR3 spells CASSPLGGNQPQHF. DNA for the CDR3: TGTGCCAGCAGTCCTTTGGGCGGCAATCAGCCCCAGCATTTT.

The CDR3 reads CASSLVSGYGYTF. The CDR3 coding sequence is TGTGCCAGCAGTTTGGTGAGCGGCTATGGCTACACCTTC. V usage is TRBV12-3 or TRBV12-4 and J usage is TRBJ1-2; D ambiguous. This CDR3 is built from 13 residues. The V end lost 3 bases, the J end lost 4 bases, and 9 bases lay between the germline ends.

The chain carries TRBV7-9 and TRBJ2-1, with unresolved D. In germline, CDR1 is SEHNR, CDR2 FQNEAQ (reference sequence). Trimming took 4 bases from V and 2 from J, leaving 12 bases between them. This CDR3 spans 15 amino acids. The CDR3: CASSYPDSPYNEQFF. Here the CDR3 DNA reads TGTGCCAGCAGCTACCCAGACTCCCCCTACAATGAGCAGTTCTTC.

This chain connects TRBV19 to TRBJ2-2, with D possibly being TRBD2 (6 bases). V lost 9 bases and J lost 6, with 20 bases in between. Germline loops: CDR1 LNHDA, CDR2 SQIVND (reference sequence). The CDR3 is 15 residues long. CDR3 sequence (DNA): TGTGCCAGCCAACCGGGACTCCAGGGCGCCGGGGAGCTGTTTTTT. It codes for CASQPGLQGAGELFF.

This clone was picked up one time. The J gene is TRBJ2-2, the V gene TRBV7-9; 7 bases align to TRBD2. The V and J ends lost 5 bases and 1 base, in that order; junction bases with no gene match: 13. The length of the CDR3 is 18 residues. Germline CDR1 SEHNR, CDR2 FQNEAQ (reference sequence). The DNA of the CDR3 is TGTGCCAGCAGCCCCAGCCTCGGACTAGGGAAGAACACCGGGGAGCTGTTTTTT. The encoded protein is CASSPSLGLGKNTGELFF.

This chain uses TRBV6-5 with TRBJ2-2, with 9 bases matching TRBD1. V dropped 4 bases and J dropped 5; count of bases not matched to a gene: 5. Per germline, CDR1 MNHEY and CDR2 SVGAGI. The CDR3 spans 15 residues. CDR3 in DNA: TGTGCCAGCAGTTCGCGGACAGGGGTGACCGGGGAGCTGTTTTTT. Amino acids: CASSSRTGVTGELFF.

This chain joins TRBV10-3 and TRBJ1-4; TRBD1 might be the D (5 bases). The CDR3 is made up of 17 amino acids. V was pared by 0 bases and J by 2 bases, with 13 bases between. The germline V gene has CDR1 ENHRY and CDR2 SYGVKD. DNA for the CDR3: TGTGCCATCAGTGAGTCGACTCGGAGGGGCACTAATGAAAAACTGTTTTTT. Its protein product is CAISESTRRGTNEKLFF.

J is TRBJ1-2 and V is TRBV28, with D unclear. The germline gives CDR1 MDHEN, CDR2 SYDVKM. Trimming left V 6 bases short and J 2 bases short, with 16 bases between. The CDR3 is made up of 15 amino acids. The chain's CDR3 is CASSASASGNYGYTF. The CDR3 region has the DNA TGTGCCAGCAGCGCTTCGGCTTCCGGGAACTATGGCTACACCTTC.